This T cell receptor beta chain is drawn from a study of blood T cell repertoires in COVID-19. Whole-study context: COVID-19 samples from acute and convalescent phases originated in the United States, Italy and Spain. PBMCs, B-cell-depleted T cells, or T cells were the source of the cDNA or gDNA that made up the material.

Original data processing: From reference gene primer amplification, estimates of nucleated cell counts were derived. Assay used: immunoSEQ multiplex PCR; TCRdb lists only in-frame clones, some missing. That table furnishes V, J and clone size, whereas the DNA furnished D and trimming. The sample lists 180,000 or so clones, just under 80% occurring once. This TCR was recovered from a woman of 80 years or more with active or convalescent COVID-19. The sample comprised peripheral blood.

The CDR3 nucleotides are TGTGCCAGCAAGACTAGCGGGGGGCAGTGGGAGACCCAGTACTTC. It encodes CASKTSGGQWETQYF. The chain links TRBV2 to TRBJ2-5, with 13 bases lining up with TRBD2. This CDR3 spans 15 amino acids. V gave up 7 bases and J gave up 5 bases; unmatched junction bases: 7. CDR1 SNHLY and CDR2 FYNNEI come from the germline V gene.